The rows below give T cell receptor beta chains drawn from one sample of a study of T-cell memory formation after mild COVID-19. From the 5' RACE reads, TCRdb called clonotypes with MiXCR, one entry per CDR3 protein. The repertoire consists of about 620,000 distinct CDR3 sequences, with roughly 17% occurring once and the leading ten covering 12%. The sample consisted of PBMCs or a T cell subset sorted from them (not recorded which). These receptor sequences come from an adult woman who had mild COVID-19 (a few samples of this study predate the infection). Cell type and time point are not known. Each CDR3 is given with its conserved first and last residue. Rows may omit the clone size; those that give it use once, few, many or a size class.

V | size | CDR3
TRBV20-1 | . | CSASVRGGRTEAFF
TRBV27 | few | CASTPSVEIHEQYF
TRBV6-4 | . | CASRRQGDNTEAFF
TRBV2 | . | CASIKDRPNTGELFF
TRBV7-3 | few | CASSANPSGSYEQYF
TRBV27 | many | CATLLTAGRVETQYF
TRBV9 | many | CASSVDPSGRTTGEQFF
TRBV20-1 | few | CSALPAGLGTGELFF
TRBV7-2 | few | CASSLARGSYGYTF
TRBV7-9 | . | CASSLRVYGYTF
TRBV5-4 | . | CASSLASEQYF
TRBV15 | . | CATSRPGTGVGDTQYF
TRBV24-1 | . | CATSATAYQETQYF
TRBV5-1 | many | CASSLEAGGYTEAFF
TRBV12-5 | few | CASGFLLPPPGQSYEQYF
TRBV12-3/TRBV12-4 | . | CASKPGQGGNQPQHF
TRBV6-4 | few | CASSERAGDYNEQFF
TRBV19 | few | CASSPPGRFDFYEQYF
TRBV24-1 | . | CATSDMTSSQPSSSYNEQFF
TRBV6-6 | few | CASSYSSFRGRVGTEAFF
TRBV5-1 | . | CASKGLAGGRNLGNEQFF
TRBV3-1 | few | CASREQGLAGVNEQFF
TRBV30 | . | CAWSGTGRQPQHF
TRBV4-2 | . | CASSQGGPGGQETQYF
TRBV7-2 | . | CASSLLAGGGHEQFF
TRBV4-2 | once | CASSQDLAGETQYF
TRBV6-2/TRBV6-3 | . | CASSPESSSLNTEAFF
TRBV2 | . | CASSSQEGYNEQYF
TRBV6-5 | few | CASSYPRGSGNTGELFF
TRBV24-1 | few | CATSDFGTDEAFF
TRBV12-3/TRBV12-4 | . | CASSLESVSYTF
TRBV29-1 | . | CSVIKGRKGNTEAFF
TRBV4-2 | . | CASSQDENLNTEAFF
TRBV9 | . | CASSVGQHEQFF
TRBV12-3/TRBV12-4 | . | CASSFPQGAKETQYF
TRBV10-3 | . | CAISDGAKNIQYF
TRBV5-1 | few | CASSHSRNTIYF
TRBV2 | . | CASSARWGGRYNEQFF
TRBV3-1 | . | CASSQEAPHSYNEQFF
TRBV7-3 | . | CASSLKGTGELFF
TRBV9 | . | CASSASGGDTYEQYF